A selection of T cell receptor beta chains follows, all from one sample in a study of blood T cell repertoires in COVID-19. Some clones are missing from TCRdb's copy, which holds only in-frame ones; the method was immunoSEQ multiplex PCR. The sample yields about 220,000 clones, about 83% seen once. The sequenced sample consisted of PBMCs or T cells enriched from blood (not recorded which). These receptors came from a woman aged 35 to 49 who had recovered from COVID-19. Each CDR3 is given without its conserved first and last residue. Fields, in order: clone size, J gene, V gene, CDR3 protein. Where a row states a size, it is once, few, many or the class of an expanded clone; other rows omit it.

abundance: .
j_gene: TRBJ2-2
v_gene: TRBV9
CDR3aa: ASSPSWANLNTGELF

abundance: .
j_gene: TRBJ2-5
v_gene: TRBV7-9
CDR3aa: ASSPLDIAETQY

abundance: .
j_gene: TRBJ1-1
v_gene: TRBV6-1
CDR3aa: ASSEVAGGTEAF

abundance: few
j_gene: TRBJ1-3
v_gene: TRBV9
CDR3aa: ASSVDRVGPGNTIY

abundance: once
j_gene: TRBJ2-5
v_gene: TRBV7-2
CDR3aa: ASSPPGGETQY

abundance: .
j_gene: TRBJ2-3
v_gene: TRBV29-1
CDR3aa: SVPVDTQY

abundance: .
j_gene: TRBJ2-7
v_gene: TRBV9
CDR3aa: ASSDTGTSGSEQY

abundance: .
j_gene: TRBJ1-6
v_gene: TRBV6-5
CDR3aa: ASSPGTVNSPLH

abundance: .
j_gene: TRBJ2-5
v_gene: TRBV6-2/TRBV6-3
CDR3aa: ASSRSWAGGQETQY

abundance: .
j_gene: TRBJ1-1
v_gene: TRBV6-5
CDR3aa: ASSSLQGSFEAF

abundance: .
j_gene: TRBJ1-1
v_gene: TRBV27
CDR3aa: ASRGQNTEAF

abundance: once
j_gene: TRBJ2-1
v_gene: TRBV7-9
CDR3aa: ASSLDQFRGIDEQF

abundance: once
j_gene: TRBJ1-4
v_gene: TRBV6-5
CDR3aa: ASNALGRELF

abundance: .
j_gene: TRBJ2-1
v_gene: TRBV5-1
CDR3aa: ATSVGLASYNEQF

abundance: once
j_gene: TRBJ2-1
v_gene: TRBV19
CDR3aa: ASSSRTGSNNEQF

abundance: .
j_gene: TRBJ1-2
v_gene: TRBV30
CDR3aa: AWRQGEDYGYT

abundance: once
j_gene: TRBJ2-1
v_gene: TRBV20-1
CDR3aa: SASGLSSYNEQF

abundance: .
j_gene: TRBJ2-1
v_gene: TRBV30
CDR3aa: AWSGTSGRVYEQF

abundance: .
j_gene: TRBJ2-5
v_gene: TRBV5-5
CDR3aa: ASSLSGGGQETQY

abundance: .
j_gene: TRBJ2-1
v_gene: TRBV7-9
CDR3aa: ASSLGSGSAINEQF

abundance: .
j_gene: TRBJ1-1
v_gene: TRBV19
CDR3aa: ASSTSGDTEAF

abundance: .
j_gene: TRBJ2-1
v_gene: TRBV27
CDR3aa: ASSPTQGVSSYNEQF

abundance: .
j_gene: TRBJ1-3
v_gene: TRBV28
CDR3aa: ASRTGSSGNTIY

abundance: .
j_gene: TRBJ2-1
v_gene: TRBV6-5
CDR3aa: ASSHSNEQF

abundance: .
j_gene: TRBJ2-7
v_gene: TRBV7-8
CDR3aa: ASSLLAGGADEQY

abundance: .
j_gene: TRBJ1-2
v_gene: TRBV4-1
CDR3aa: ASSPGQGPDYGYT

abundance: .
j_gene: TRBJ2-2
v_gene: TRBV11-3
CDR3aa: ASRKELAGAGTGELF

abundance: .
j_gene: TRBJ2-3
v_gene: TRBV19
CDR3aa: ASSIRYRSSTDTQY

abundance: .
j_gene: TRBJ2-2
v_gene: TRBV6-6
CDR3aa: SSCFRQGAPGELF

abundance: .
j_gene: TRBJ1-5
v_gene: TRBV7-2
CDR3aa: ASSLLLNQPQH